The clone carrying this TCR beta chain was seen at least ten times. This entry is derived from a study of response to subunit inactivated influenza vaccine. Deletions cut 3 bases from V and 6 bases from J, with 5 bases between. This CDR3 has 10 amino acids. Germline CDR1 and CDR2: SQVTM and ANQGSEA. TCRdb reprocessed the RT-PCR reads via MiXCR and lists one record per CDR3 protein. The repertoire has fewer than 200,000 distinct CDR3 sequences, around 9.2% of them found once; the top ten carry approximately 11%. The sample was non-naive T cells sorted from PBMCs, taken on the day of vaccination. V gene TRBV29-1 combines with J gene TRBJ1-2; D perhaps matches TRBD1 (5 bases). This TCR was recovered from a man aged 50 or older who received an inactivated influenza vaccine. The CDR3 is CSVDRDGYTF. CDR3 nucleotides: TGCAGCGTTGACAGGGATGGCTACACCTTC.